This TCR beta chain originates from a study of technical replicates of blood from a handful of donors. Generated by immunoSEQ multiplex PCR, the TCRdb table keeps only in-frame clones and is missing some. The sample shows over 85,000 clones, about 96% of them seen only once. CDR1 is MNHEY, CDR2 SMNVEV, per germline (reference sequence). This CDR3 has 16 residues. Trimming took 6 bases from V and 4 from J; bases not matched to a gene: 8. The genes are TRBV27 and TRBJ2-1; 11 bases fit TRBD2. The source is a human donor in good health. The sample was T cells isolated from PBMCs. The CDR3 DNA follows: TGTGCCAGCAGACGGCTAGCGGGAGGTGAGTACAATGAGCAGTTCTTC. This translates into CASRRLAGGEYNEQFF.